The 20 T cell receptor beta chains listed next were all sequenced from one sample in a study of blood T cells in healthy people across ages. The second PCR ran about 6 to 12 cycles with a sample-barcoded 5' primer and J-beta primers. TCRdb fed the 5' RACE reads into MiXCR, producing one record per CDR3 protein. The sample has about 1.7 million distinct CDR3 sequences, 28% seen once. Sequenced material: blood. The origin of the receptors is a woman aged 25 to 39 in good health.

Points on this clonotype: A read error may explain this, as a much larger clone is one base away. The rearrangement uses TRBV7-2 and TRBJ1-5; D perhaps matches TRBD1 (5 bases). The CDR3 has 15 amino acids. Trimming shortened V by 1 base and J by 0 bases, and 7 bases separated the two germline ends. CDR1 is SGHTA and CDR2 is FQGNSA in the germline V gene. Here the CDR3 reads CASSLGTHSNQPQHF. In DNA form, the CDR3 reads TGTGCCAGCAGCTTAGGGACACATAGCAATCAGCCCCAGCATTTT.

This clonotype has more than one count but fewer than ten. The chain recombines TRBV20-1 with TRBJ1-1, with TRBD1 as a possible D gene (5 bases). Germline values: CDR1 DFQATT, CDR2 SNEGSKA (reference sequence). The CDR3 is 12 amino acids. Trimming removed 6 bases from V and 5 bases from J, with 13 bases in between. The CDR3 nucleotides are TGCAGTGCCAGCACAGGACGGACTGAAGCTTTCTTT. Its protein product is CSASTGRTEAFF.

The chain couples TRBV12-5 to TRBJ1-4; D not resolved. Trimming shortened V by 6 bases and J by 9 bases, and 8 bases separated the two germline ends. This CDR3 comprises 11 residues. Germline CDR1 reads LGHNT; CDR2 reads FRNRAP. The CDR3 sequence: CASGPEKKLFF. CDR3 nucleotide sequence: TGTGCTAGTGGCCCGGAAAAAAAACTGTTTTTT.

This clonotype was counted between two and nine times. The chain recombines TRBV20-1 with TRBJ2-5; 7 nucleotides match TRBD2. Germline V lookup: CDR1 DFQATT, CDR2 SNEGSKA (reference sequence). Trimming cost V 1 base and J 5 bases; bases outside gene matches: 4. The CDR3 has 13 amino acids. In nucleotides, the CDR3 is TGCAGTGCTAGAGCCGGGGGGAATGAGACCCAGTACTTC. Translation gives CSARAGGNETQYF.

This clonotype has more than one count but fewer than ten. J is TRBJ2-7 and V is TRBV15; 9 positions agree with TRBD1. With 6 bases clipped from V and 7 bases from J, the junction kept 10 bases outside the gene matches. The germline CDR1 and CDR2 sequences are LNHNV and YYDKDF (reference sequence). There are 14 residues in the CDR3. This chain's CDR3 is CATRAGQGLMEQYF. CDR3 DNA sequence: TGTGCCACCAGGGCGGGACAGGGCCTGATGGAGCAGTACTTC.

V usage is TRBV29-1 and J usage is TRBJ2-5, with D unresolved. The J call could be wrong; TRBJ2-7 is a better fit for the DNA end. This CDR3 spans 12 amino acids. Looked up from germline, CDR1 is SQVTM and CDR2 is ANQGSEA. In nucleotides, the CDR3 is TGCAGCGTTGGTGAGGTTGCGTACGAGCAGTACTTC. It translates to CSVGEVAYEQYF.

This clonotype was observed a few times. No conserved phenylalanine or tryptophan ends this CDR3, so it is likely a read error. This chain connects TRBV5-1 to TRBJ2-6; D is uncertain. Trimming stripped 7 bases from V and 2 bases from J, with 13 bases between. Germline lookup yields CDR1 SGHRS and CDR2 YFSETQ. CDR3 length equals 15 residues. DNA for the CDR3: TGCGCCAGCGGCCCAACCGGTACTGGGGCCAACGTCCTGACTTAC. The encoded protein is CASGPTGTGANVLTY.

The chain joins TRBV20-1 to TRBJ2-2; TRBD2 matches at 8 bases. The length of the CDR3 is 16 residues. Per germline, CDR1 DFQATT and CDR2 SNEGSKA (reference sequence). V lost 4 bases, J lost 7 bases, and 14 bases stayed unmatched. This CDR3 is CSAKVRRGDRNGELFF. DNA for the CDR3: TGCAGTGCTAAAGTACGGCGGGGGGACCGAAACGGGGAGCTGTTTTTT.

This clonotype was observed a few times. This CDR3 reads CSARTPATDTQYF. In DNA form, the CDR3 reads TGCAGTGCCCGTACCCCGGCGACAGATACGCAGTATTTT. J is TRBJ2-3 and V is TRBV20-1; D unresolved. This CDR3 spans 13 amino acids. V was shortened by 6 bases and J by 3 bases, with 13 bases between the two germline ends. Germline V gives CDR1 DFQATT, CDR2 SNEGSKA (reference sequence).

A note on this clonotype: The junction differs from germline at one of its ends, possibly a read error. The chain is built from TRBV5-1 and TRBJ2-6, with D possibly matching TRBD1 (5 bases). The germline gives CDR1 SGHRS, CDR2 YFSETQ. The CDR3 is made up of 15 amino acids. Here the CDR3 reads CASSTTSSGANVPTF. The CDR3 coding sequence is TGCGCCAGCAGCACGACCAGCTCTGGGGCCAACGTCCCGACTTTC.

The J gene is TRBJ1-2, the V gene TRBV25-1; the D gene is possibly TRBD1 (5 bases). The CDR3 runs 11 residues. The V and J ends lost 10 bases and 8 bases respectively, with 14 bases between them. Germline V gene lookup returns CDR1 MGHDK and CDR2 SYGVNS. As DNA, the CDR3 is TGTGCCAACTCAGGGTTCCGGGGCTACACCTTC. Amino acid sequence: CANSGFRGYTF.

CDR3 protein: CATGQGEDTQYF. As DNA, the CDR3 is TGTGCCACCGGGCAGGGGGAAGATACGCAGTATTTT. The chain combines TRBV24-1 with TRBJ2-3; 7 positions match TRBD1. This CDR3 is 12 amino acids long. The germline V gene encodes CDR1 KGHDR and CDR2 SFDVKD. V lost 9 bases and J lost 5; bases outside the gene matches: 4.

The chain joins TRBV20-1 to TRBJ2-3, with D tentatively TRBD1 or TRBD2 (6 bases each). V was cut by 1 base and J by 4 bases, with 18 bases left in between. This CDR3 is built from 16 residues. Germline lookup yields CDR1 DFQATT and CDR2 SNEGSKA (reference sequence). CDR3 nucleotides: TGCAGTGCTAGAGTCCTGGGGGGACATCAGGCAGATACGCAGTATTTT. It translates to CSARVLGGHQADTQYF.

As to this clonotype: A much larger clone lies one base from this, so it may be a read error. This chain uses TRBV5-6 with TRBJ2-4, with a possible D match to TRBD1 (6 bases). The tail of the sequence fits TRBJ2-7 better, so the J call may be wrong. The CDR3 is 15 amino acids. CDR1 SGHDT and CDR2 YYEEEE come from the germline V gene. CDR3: CASSLNFQGGYEQYF. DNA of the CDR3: TGTGCCAGCAGCTTGAACTTTCAAGGGGGATACGAGCAGTACTTC.

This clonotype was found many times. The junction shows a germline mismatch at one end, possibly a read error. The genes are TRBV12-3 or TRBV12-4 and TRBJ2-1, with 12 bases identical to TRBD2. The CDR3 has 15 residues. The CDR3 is CASSSGLAGTDEQFF. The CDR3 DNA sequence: TGCGCCAGCAGCTCCGGACTAGCGGGAACCGATGAGCAGTTCTTC.

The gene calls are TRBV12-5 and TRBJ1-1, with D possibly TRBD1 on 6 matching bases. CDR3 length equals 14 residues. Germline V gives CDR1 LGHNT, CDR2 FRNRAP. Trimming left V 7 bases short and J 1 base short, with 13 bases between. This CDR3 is CASAQTGRNTEAFF. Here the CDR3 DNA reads TGTGCTAGTGCCCAAACAGGGAGGAACACTGAAGCTTTCTTT.

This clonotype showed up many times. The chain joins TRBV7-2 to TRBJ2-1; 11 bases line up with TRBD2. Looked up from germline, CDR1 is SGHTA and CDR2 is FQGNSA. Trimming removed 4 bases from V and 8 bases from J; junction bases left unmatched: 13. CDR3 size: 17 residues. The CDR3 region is CASSSTSTSGRRDEQFF. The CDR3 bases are TGTGCCAGCAGCTCAACCTCCACTAGCGGGAGAAGGGATGAGCAGTTCTTC.

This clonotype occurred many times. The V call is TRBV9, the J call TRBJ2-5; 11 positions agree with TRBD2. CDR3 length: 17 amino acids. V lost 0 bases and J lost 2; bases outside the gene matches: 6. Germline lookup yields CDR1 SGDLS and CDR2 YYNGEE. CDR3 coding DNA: TGTGCCAGCAGCGTAGAAGGGACTAGCGGATCTCAAGAGACCCAGTACTTC. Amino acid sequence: CASSVEGTSGSQETQYF.

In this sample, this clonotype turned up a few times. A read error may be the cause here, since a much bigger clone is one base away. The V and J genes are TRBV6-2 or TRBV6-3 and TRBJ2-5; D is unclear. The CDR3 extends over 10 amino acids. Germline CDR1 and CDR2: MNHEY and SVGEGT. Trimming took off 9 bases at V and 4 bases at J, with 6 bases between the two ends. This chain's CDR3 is CARKGETQYF. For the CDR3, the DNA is TGTGCCAGAAAGGGAGAGACCCAGTACTTC.

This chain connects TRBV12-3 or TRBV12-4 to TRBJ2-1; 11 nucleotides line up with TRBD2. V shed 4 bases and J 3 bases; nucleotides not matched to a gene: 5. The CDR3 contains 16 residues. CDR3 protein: CASSSSSGRFYNEQFF. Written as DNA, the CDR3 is TGTGCCAGCAGTTCTTCTAGCGGGAGGTTCTACAATGAGCAGTTCTTC.